What follows are 32 T cell receptor beta chains derived from one specimen sequenced in a study of shared clonotypes between healthy human individuals. Here immunoSEQ multiplex PCR was the method, and the copy in TCRdb shows in-frame clones only, minus some. Of millions of clones listed, approximately 93% were seen once; the top ten hold about 0.39%. The sample comprised naive CD4+ T cells from PBMCs. Subset here: CD45RA+ positively selected. The receptors shown here come from a man between 18 and 29 years old in good health. Some clones in this sample may be carry-over from other donors' samples.

The rearrangement uses TRBV5-8 and TRBJ1-2, with 9 bases matching TRBD1. The CDR3 extends over 13 amino acids. Germline lookup yields CDR1 SGHTS and CDR2 YDEGEE. V shed 4 bases, J shed 8 bases, and the junction held 6 bases outside the gene matches. In DNA form, the CDR3 reads TGTGCCAGCAGCCGGGACAGGGCTTCAGGCTACACCTTC. It codes for CASSRDRASGYTF.

The J gene is TRBJ1-4, the V gene TRBV6-6, with TRBD1 matching over 7 bases. CDR1 is MNHNY, CDR2 SVGAGI, per germline (reference sequence). This CDR3 region has 16 residues. The V segment lost 2 bases and the J segment 8 bases; nucleotides outside the gene matches: 11. The CDR3, as DNA: TGTGCCAGCAGTTACGAGTCGATGACAGGGAAAGAAAAACTGTTTTTT. It encodes CASSYESMTGKEKLFF.

This clone was recorded only once. This chain joins TRBV28 and TRBJ1-4; D gene unclear. The CDR3 is made up of 13 amino acids. Germline V gives CDR1 MDHEN, CDR2 SYDVKM. With 10 bases removed from V and 0 bases from J, the gap between germline ends came to 9 bases. This CDR3 is CATSDATNEKLFF. The DNA for the CDR3 is TGTGCCACCTCGGACGCAACTAATGAAAAACTGTTTTTT.

A note on this clone: Other nucleotide sequences in the sample specify the same CDR3. J is TRBJ1-4 and V is TRBV18; D gene ambiguous. Deletions cut 1 base from V and 0 bases from J, with 3 bases between. CDR3 size: 14 residues. Germline CDR1 reads KGHSH; CDR2 reads LQKENI. DNA for the CDR3: TGTGCCAGCTCACCACAGGCAACTAATGAAAAACTGTTTTTT. Residues: CASSPQATNEKLFF.

This clone was observed a single time. The chain links TRBV28 to TRBJ1-5, with D hard to call. V was pared by 5 bases and J by 7 bases, with 9 bases between. The germline V gene encodes CDR1 MDHEN and CDR2 SYDVKM. The CDR3 has 12 amino acids. The CDR3 region is CASSGGSQPQHF. CDR3 bases: TGTGCCAGCAGTGGAGGGTCGCAGCCCCAGCATTTT.

The chain joins TRBV30 to TRBJ1-5, with TRBD1 as a possible D gene (5 bases). V was trimmed by 6 bases and J by 6 bases, leaving 12 bases between them. This CDR3 is built from 12 residues. In germline, CDR1 is GTSNPN, CDR2 SVGIG (reference sequence). The chain's CDR3 is CACGTDPQPQHF. The CDR3 DNA is TGTGCCTGCGGGACCGATCCTCAGCCCCAGCATTTT.

This sequence joins TRBV9 and TRBJ2-7, with D unclear. CDR3 length: 11 residues. V lost 6 bases and J 5 bases, leaving 9 bases between the germline ends. Germline V gives CDR1 SGDLS, CDR2 YYNGEE. CDR3 nucleotides: TGTGCCAGCATCCACGGAGACGAGCAGTACTTC. This gives the protein CASIHGDEQYF.

The V gene is TRBV6-6, the J gene TRBJ1-2, with D uncertain. The V end was cut by 8 bases, the J end by 2 bases, with 18 bases between. Germline V gene lookup returns CDR1 MNHNY and CDR2 SVGAGI (reference sequence). This CDR3 contains 15 residues. CDR3 sequence: CASRSRNEENYGYTF. DNA for the CDR3: TGTGCCAGCCGATCTCGGAATGAAGAAAACTATGGCTACACCTTC.

V is TRBV5-1 and J is TRBJ2-7; no definite D call. This CDR3 is built from 13 residues. Deletions cut 5 bases from V and 2 bases from J, with 11 bases between. Germline-derived CDR1 and CDR2 are SGHRS and YFSETQ. CDR3 amino acids: CASSNSPTYEQYF. The CDR3 DNA is TGCGCCAGCAGTAACAGCCCCACCTACGAGCAGTACTTC.

This chain uses TRBV5-1 with TRBJ2-5; 10 nucleotides line up with TRBD2. Unmatched junction bases numbered 5, after V lost 3 bases and J lost 3 bases. CDR3 length: 15 residues. CDR1 is SGHRS, CDR2 YFSETQ, per germline. The CDR3 DNA sequence: TGCGCCAGCAGCTATTCTAGCGGGAGAAAAGAGACCCAGTACTTC. Translation gives CASSYSSGRKETQYF. Full variable domain (missing parts from reference TRBV5-1 and TRBJ2-5): KAGVTQTPRYLIKTRGQQVTLSCSPISGHRSVSWYQQTPGQGLQFLFEYFSETQRNKGNFPGRFSGRQFSNSRSEMNVSTLELGDSALYLCASSYSSGRKETQYFGPGTRLLVL.

There are a few counts of this clone. The chain combines TRBV14 with TRBJ1-1; D is ambiguous. This CDR3 comprises 15 residues. V gave up 4 bases and J gave up 3 bases, with 15 bases separating them. CDR1 and CDR2 (germline): SGHDN, FVKESK. CDR3 bases: TGTGCCAGCAGCCGACAATTCCGGCGGGACACTGAAGCTTTCTTT. Translating gives CASSRQFRRDTEAFF.

This clone was seen just once. Other DNA sequences in the same sample also yield this CDR3. V usage is TRBV28 and J usage is TRBJ1-1; D not resolved. CDR3 length: 12 residues. V gave up 5 bases and J gave up 0 bases, with 4 bases separating them. The germline CDR1 and CDR2 sequences are MDHEN and SYDVKM. CDR3 bases: TGTGCCAGCAGTACGCTGAACACTGAAGCTTTCTTT. This sequence encodes CASSTLNTEAFF.

The chain couples TRBV29-1 to TRBJ1-2; no clear D gene. The germline gives CDR1 SQVTM, CDR2 ANQGSEA. V was pared by 2 bases and J by 3 bases, with 13 bases between. The CDR3 covers 14 residues. The CDR3 nucleotides are TGCAGCGTTGAACTGGCAGCTTCTTACTATGGCTACACCTTC. Protein sequence: CSVELAASYYGYTF.

The chain carries TRBV29-1 and TRBJ1-2, with D maybe TRBD1 (6 bases). Per germline, CDR1 SQVTM and CDR2 ANQGSEA. The CDR3 totals 12 residues. Trimming removed 6 bases from V and 2 bases from J, with 10 bases in between. CDR3 protein: CSVYGQNYGYTF. DNA for the CDR3: TGCAGCGTCTACGGACAGAACTATGGCTACACCTTC.

The chain has TRBV6-5 and TRBJ1-2; a possible D gene is TRBD1 (5 bases). V was pared by 5 bases and J by 3 bases, with 10 bases between. Germline V gene lookup returns CDR1 MNHEY and CDR2 SVGAGI. There are 13 residues in the CDR3. CDR3 nucleotides: TGTGCCAGCAGTGCTAGGGGTTACTATGGCTACACCTTC. It translates to CASSARGYYGYTF.

The chain joins TRBV5-4 to TRBJ1-1; 9 bases are shared with TRBD1. The CDR3 has 19 residues. The V and J ends lost 4 bases and 0 bases, in that order; junction bases with no gene match: 16. Germline V gives CDR1 SGHNT, CDR2 YYREEE (reference sequence). DNA for the CDR3: TGTGCCAGCAGCCCGCCTAAGGACAGGGGTCTCGGCATGAACACTGAAGCTTTCTTT. This sequence encodes CASSPPKDRGLGMNTEAFF.

The CDR3 DNA follows: TGTGCCAGCAGTTTCTCCAGGGTGTACGAGCAGTACTTC. Translating gives CASSFSRVYEQYF. The chain recombines TRBV28 with TRBJ2-7; possibly TRBD1 for D (5 bases). Trimming pared 3 bases from V and 4 bases from J, leaving 10 bases between. The CDR3 contains 13 residues. Germline lookup yields CDR1 MDHEN and CDR2 SYDVKM.

The chain recombines TRBV5-1 with TRBJ2-1; D might be TRBD1 (6 bases). The CDR3 is made up of 16 amino acids. V lost 0 bases to trimming and J lost 2 bases, with 12 bases between them. CDR1 and CDR2 (germline): SGHRS, YFSETQ. The CDR3 coding sequence is TGCGCCAGCAGCTTGGCCGATCAGGGGCCCTACAATGAGCAGTTCTTC. Translation: CASSLADQGPYNEQFF.

The J gene is TRBJ1-2, the V gene TRBV18; D remains ambiguous. With 1 base removed from V and 1 base from J, the gap between germline ends came to 7 bases. In germline, CDR1 is KGHSH, CDR2 LQKENI. This CDR3 has 14 amino acids. The CDR3 region is CASSPQNINYGYTF. The CDR3 nucleotides read TGTGCCAGCTCACCACAGAACATTAACTATGGCTACACCTTC.

This chain connects TRBV29-1 to TRBJ2-7; 8 bases are shared with TRBD1. The CDR3 loop spans 13 amino acids. Losses at the gene ends were 7 bases for V and 2 bases for J; bases not matched to a gene: 7. CDR1 SQVTM and CDR2 ANQGSEA come from the germline V gene. CDR3 DNA sequence: TGCAGCGGGGGGACAGGTATTCCCTACGAGCAGTACTTC. This codes for CSGGTGIPYEQYF.

In the case of this clone: Other DNA sequences of this sample code for an identical CDR3. The J gene is TRBJ2-5, the V gene TRBV18; D is ambiguous. The CDR3 length is 13 residues. Deletions cut 2 bases from V and 2 bases from J, with 6 bases between. Germline CDR1 and CDR2: KGHSH and LQKENI. The CDR3 DNA reads as TGTGCCAGCTCACCAGATCTACAAGAGACCCAGTACTTC. This encodes CASSPDLQETQYF.

This clone was seen once. The V and J genes are TRBV12-2 and TRBJ2-2; the table assigns TRBD2, which was not confirmed against the DNA. TRBV12-2 corresponds to a pseudogene. CDR3 length: 21 residues. CDR3 DNA: TGTGCAAGTCGCTTTGCCTGTTGGGGGGGCCCGACCGTCACGAACACCGGGGAGCTGTTTTTT. As protein: CASRFACWGGPTVTNTGELFF.

This chain joins TRBV7-8 and TRBJ2-7; 7 positions agree with TRBD1. J lost 0 bases, V lost 4 bases, and 9 bases had no gene match. Germline V gives CDR1 SGHVS, CDR2 FQNEAQ. The CDR3 runs 16 residues. The CDR3 nucleotides are TGTGCCAGCAGCTCCTATCCGGGACAGTACTCCTACGAGCAGTACTTC. Protein: CASSSYPGQYSYEQYF. The whole variable domain, filled in from reference TRBV7-8 and TRBJ2-7, reads GAGVSQSPRYKVAKRGQDVALRCDPISGHVSLFWYQQALGQGPEFLTYFQNEAQLDKSGLPSDRFFAERPEGSVSTLKIQRTQQEDSAVYLCASSSYPGQYSYEQYFGPGTRLTVT.

V gene TRBV29-1 combines with J gene TRBJ2-5; D not certain. The V gene lost 7 bases and the J gene lost 1 base, with 10 bases spanning the gap. Germline CDR1 and CDR2: SQVTM and ANQGSEA. The CDR3 is 12 amino acids. The CDR3 loop is CSAKQRQETQYF. CDR3 coding DNA: TGCAGCGCTAAACAGCGCCAAGAGACCCAGTACTTC.

The rearrangement joins TRBV5-5 to TRBJ2-3; D not resolved. The V gene lost 0 bases and the J gene lost 3 bases, with 11 bases spanning the gap. The CDR3 is made up of 15 amino acids. Per germline, CDR1 SGHKS and CDR2 YYEKEE (reference sequence). CDR3 region: CASSLGAGSTDTQYF. CDR3 bases: TGTGCCAGCAGCTTGGGCGCTGGTAGTACAGATACGCAGTATTTT.

In this sample, this clone turned up once. V gene TRBV7-8 combines with J gene TRBJ2-2; unclear D gene. This CDR3 is built from 14 residues. Looked up from germline, CDR1 is SGHVS and CDR2 is FQNEAQ. V was pared by 4 bases and J by 6 bases, with 12 bases between. The chain's CDR3 is CASSSGARAGELFF. The DNA of the CDR3 is TGTGCCAGCAGCTCCGGAGCTAGGGCCGGGGAGCTGTTTTTT.

The chain links TRBV5-1 to TRBJ2-1; weak D call: TRBD2 (6 bases). CDR3 length: 13 residues. V was clipped by 0 bases and J by 10 bases, with 11 bases between them. The germline V gene encodes CDR1 SGHRS and CDR2 YFSETQ. This CDR3 reads CASSLVGGREQFF. The CDR3 nucleotides are TGCGCCAGCAGCTTGGTGGGAGGTCGGGAGCAGTTCTTC.

The chain has TRBV28 and TRBJ1-1, with TRBD1 identical over 7 bases. Germline values: CDR1 MDHEN, CDR2 SYDVKM. V gave up 8 bases and J gave up 0 bases; unmatched junction bases: 12. The CDR3 totals 16 residues. CDR3 sequence: CASYSGQPNMNTEAFF. The CDR3 coding sequence is TGTGCCAGCTACTCGGGACAGCCCAATATGAACACTGAAGCTTTCTTT.

A single count supports this clone. The chain is built from TRBV5-1 and TRBJ2-7; TRBD2 matches 9 bases. With 1 base clipped from V and 5 bases from J, the junction kept 7 bases outside the gene matches. Germline V gene data show CDR1 as SGHRS and CDR2 as YFSETQ. The CDR3 is 15 residues long. This CDR3 is CASSLTGLASDEQYF. The CDR3 coding sequence is TGCGCCAGCAGCTTGACCGGACTAGCGTCCGACGAGCAGTACTTC. The whole variable domain, filled in from reference TRBV5-1 and TRBJ2-7, reads KAGVTQTPRYLIKTRGQQVTLSCSPISGHRSVSWYQQTPGQGLQFLFEYFSETQRNKGNFPGRFSGRQFSNSRSEMNVSTLELGDSALYLCASSLTGLASDEQYFGPGTRLTVT.

The J gene is TRBJ2-7, the V gene TRBV25-1, with 11 bases lining up with TRBD1. Per the germline V gene, CDR1 is MGHDK and CDR2 is SYGVNS. J gave up 6 bases and V 8 bases, and 15 bases lay outside the gene matches. CDR3 length: 16 amino acids. CDR3 amino acids: CASPVGGGQGVGEQYF. The CDR3 DNA follows: TGTGCCAGCCCTGTGGGTGGGGGACAGGGGGTCGGCGAGCAGTACTTC.

This chain connects TRBV7-2 to TRBJ1-5; 7 nucleotides agree with TRBD1. The CDR3 runs 15 residues. V shed 2 bases and J 5 bases; nucleotides not matched to a gene: 6. Looked up from germline, CDR1 is SGHTA and CDR2 is FQGNSA. The CDR3 protein is CASSLIQGRDQPQHF. The CDR3 nucleotides read TGTGCCAGCAGCTTAATACAGGGGAGGGATCAGCCCCAGCATTTT.

This chain links TRBV10-1 with TRBJ2-1; 10 nucleotides agree with TRBD2. V lost 0 bases to trimming and J lost 12 bases; unmatched junction nucleotides: 8. Germline CDR1 and CDR2: WNHNN and SYGVQD (reference sequence). The CDR3 sequence is 15 residues long. This CDR3 is CASSESSSGSSGQFF. The CDR3 DNA sequence: TGCGCCAGCAGTGAGTCGTCTAGCGGGAGCTCCGGGCAGTTCTTC.